This T cell receptor beta chain stems from a study of shared clonotypes between healthy human individuals. Study-level findings and limits: Limited genetic and exposure-history diversity came from having few donors. Shared clonotypes: about 4.6% naive CD4, under 4% naive CD8, over 2% memory CD4, approximately 0.41% memory CD8.

Negatively enriched CD4+ T cells were divided by CD45RA into naive and memory. The CDR3 consists of 11 residues. Germline V gives CDR1 DFQATT, CDR2 SNEGSKA (reference sequence). V shed 5 bases and J 5 bases; nucleotides not matched to a gene: 2. Each PCR replicate from the sorted subsets contained 150 to 250 ng DNA, which is tens of thousands of T cell genomes. The repertoire was sequenced with immunoSEQ multiplex PCR; TCRdb's copy has only in-frame clones and lacks some. The sample lists about 1.1 million clones, approximately 80% seen once, with more than 0.5% in the top ten. Details on this clone: Its target is not known.

The chain couples TRBV20-1 to TRBJ2-5; 7 nucleotides match TRBD1. The origin of this receptor is a man younger than 35 in good health. Some clones in this sample may be carry-over from other donors' samples. The sample was memory CD4+ T cells from PBMCs. The subset: CD45RA-negative fraction. Here the CDR3 DNA reads TGCAGTGCTCCAGGGGGTGAGACCCAGTACTTC. Its protein product is CSAPGGETQYF.